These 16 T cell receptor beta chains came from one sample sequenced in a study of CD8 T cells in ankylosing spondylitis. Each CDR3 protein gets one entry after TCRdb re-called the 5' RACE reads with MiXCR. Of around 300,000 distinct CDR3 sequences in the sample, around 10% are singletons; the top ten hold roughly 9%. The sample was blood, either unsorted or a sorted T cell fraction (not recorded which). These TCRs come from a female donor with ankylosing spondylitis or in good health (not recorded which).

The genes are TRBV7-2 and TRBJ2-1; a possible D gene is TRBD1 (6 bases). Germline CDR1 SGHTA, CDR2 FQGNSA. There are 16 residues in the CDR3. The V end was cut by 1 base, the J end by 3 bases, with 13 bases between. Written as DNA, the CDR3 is TGTGCCAGCAGCTTAGGGACAGCTCCTAACTACAATGAGCAGTTCTTC. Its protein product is CASSLGTAPNYNEQFF. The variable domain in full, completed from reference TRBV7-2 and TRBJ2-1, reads GAGVSQSPSNKVTEKGKDVELRCDPISGHTALYWYRQSLGQGLEFLIYFQGNSAPDKSGLPSDRFSAERTGGSVSTLTIQRTQQEDSAVYLCASSLGTAPNYNEQFFGPGTRLTVL.

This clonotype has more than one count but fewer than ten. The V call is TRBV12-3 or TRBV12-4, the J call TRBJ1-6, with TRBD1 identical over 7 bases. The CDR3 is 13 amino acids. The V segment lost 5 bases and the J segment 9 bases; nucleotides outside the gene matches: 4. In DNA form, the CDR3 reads TGTGCCAGCAGTACAAACAGGGGTTCACCCCTCCACTTT. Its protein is CASSTNRGSPLHF.

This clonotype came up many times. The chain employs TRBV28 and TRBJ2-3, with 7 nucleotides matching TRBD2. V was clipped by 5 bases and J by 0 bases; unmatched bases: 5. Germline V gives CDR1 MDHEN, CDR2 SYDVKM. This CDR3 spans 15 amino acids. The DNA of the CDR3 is TGTGCCAGCAGTCCCGGCGGGGGAAGCACAGATACGCAGTATTTT. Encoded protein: CASSPGGGSTDTQYF. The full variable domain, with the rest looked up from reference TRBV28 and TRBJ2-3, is DVKVTQSSRYLVKRTGEKVFLECVQDMDHENMFWYRQDPGLGLRLIYFSYDVKMKEKGDIPEGYSVSREKKERFSLILESASTNQTSMYLCASSPGGGSTDTQYFGPGTRLTVL.

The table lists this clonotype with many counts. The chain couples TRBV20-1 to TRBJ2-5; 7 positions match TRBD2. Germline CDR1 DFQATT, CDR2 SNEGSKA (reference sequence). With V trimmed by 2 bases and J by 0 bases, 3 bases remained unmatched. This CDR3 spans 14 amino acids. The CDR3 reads CSARSGTNQETQYF. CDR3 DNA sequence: TGCAGTGCTAGAAGCGGGACCAACCAAGAGACCCAGTACTTC.

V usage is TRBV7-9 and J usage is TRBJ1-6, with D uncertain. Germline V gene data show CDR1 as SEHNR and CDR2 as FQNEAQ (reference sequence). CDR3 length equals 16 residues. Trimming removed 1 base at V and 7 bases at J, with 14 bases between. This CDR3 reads CASSLVSAGRNSPLHF. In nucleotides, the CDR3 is TGTGCCAGCAGCTTAGTCTCGGCGGGTAGGAATTCACCCCTCCACTTT.

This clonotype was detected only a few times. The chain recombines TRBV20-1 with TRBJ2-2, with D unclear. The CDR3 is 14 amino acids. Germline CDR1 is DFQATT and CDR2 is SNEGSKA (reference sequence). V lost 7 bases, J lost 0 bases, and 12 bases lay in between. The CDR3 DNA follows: TGCAGTGGGATTGACTCCGCGAACACCGGGGAGCTGTTTTTT. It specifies CSGIDSANTGELFF.

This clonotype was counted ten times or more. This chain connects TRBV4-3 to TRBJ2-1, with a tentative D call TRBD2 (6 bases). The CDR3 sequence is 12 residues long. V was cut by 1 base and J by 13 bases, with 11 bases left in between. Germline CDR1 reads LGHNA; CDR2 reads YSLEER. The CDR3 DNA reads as TGCGCCAGCAGCCAAGCCGGGACTCAACAGTTCTTC. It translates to CASSQAGTQQFF.

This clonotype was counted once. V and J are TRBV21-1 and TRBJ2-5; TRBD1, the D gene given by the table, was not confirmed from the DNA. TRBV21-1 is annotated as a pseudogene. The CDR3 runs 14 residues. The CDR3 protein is CASSIGAGVETQYF. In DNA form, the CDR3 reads TGTGCCAGCAGCATTGGGGCGGGGGTGGAGACCCAGTACTTC.

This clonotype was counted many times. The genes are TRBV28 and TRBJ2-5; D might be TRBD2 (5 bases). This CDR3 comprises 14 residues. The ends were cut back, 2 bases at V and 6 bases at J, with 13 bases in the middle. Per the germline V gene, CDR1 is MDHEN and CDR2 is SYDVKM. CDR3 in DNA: TGTGCCAGCAGTTTAGTGGGAGTGGGAAAGACCCAGTACTTC. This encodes CASSLVGVGKTQYF.

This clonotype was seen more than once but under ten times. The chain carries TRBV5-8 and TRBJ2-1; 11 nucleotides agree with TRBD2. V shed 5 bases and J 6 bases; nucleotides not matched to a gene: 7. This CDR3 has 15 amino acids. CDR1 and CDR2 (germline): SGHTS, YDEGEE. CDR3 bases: TGTGCCAGCAGACCACAGGGACTAGCGGTCAATGAGCAGTTCTTC. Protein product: CASRPQGLAVNEQFF.

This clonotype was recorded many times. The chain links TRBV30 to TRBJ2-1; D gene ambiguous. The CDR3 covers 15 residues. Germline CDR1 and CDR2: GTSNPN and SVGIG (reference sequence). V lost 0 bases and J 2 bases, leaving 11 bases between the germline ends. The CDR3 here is CAWSVSDRPYNEQFF. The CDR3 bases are TGTGCCTGGAGTGTATCGGACCGGCCCTACAATGAGCAGTTCTTC.

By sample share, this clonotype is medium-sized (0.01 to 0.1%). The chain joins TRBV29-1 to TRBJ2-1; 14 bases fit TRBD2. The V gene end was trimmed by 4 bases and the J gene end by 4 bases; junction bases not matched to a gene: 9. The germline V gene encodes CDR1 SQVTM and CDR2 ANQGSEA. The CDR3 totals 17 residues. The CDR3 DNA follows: TGCAGCGTTGGGTTCGGGACTAGCGGGAGTGCTTACAATGAGCAGTTCTTC. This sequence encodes CSVGFGTSGSAYNEQFF.

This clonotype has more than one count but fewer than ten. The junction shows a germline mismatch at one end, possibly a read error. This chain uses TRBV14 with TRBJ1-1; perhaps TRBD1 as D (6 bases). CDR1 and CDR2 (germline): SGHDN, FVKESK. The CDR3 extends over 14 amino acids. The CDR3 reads CASSQMRGNSEAFF. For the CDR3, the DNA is TGTGCCAGCAGCCAGATGAGGGGGAACTCTGAAGCTTTCTTT. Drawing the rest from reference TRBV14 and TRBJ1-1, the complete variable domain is EAGVTQFPSHSVIEKGQTVTLRCDPISGHDNLYWYRRVMGKEIKFLLHFVKESKQDESGMPNNRFLAERTGGTYSTLKVQPAELEDSGVYFCASSQMRGNSEAFFGQGTRLTVV.

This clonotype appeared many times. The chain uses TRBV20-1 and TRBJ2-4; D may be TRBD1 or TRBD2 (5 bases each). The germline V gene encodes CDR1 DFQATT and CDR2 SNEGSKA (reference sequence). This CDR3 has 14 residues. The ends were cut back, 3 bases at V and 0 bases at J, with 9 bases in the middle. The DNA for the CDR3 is TGCAGTGCTAGGGGGGAACTAGCCAAAAACATTCAGTACTTC. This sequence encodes CSARGELAKNIQYF.

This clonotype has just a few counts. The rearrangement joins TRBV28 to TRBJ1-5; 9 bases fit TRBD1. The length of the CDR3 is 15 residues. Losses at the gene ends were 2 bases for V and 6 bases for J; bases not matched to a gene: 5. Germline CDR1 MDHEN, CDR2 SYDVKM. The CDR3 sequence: CASSLQQGAGQPQHF. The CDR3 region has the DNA TGTGCCAGCAGTTTACAACAGGGGGCAGGTCAGCCCCAGCATTTT.

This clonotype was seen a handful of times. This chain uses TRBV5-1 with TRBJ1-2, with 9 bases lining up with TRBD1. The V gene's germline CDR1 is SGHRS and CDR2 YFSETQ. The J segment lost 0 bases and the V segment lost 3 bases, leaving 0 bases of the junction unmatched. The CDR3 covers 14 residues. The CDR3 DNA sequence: TGCGCCAGCAGCTGGACAGGGGCTAACTATGGCTACACCTTC. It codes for CASSWTGANYGYTF.